A single T cell receptor beta chain is shown here with its context. Its target is unknown. Assay used: immunoSEQ multiplex PCR; TCRdb lists only in-frame clones, some missing. This table has 150,000 to 170,000 clones, about 87% appearing once. The CDR3 has 12 residues. V was pared by 3 bases and J by 3 bases, with 3 bases between. In germline, CDR1 is SEHNR, CDR2 FQNEAQ (reference sequence). The data derive from a study of T cell responses to AZD1222 COVID-19 vaccine. The wider study: Samples with a second dose at about 4 or about 12 weeks were pooled together. Study-wide findings and caveats: The study found Spike-specific TCR breadth and depth rose after two AZD1222 doses. Repertoire samples came only from after the peak T cell response.

The TCR originated in an adult in good health. The chain employs TRBV7-9 and TRBJ2-1; unclear D gene. The source material was peripheral blood, sampled on day 0 of AZD1222 vaccination. CDR3 in amino acids: CASSFDYNEQFF. The DNA of the CDR3 is TGTGCCAGCAGCTTTGACTACAATGAGCAGTTCTTC.